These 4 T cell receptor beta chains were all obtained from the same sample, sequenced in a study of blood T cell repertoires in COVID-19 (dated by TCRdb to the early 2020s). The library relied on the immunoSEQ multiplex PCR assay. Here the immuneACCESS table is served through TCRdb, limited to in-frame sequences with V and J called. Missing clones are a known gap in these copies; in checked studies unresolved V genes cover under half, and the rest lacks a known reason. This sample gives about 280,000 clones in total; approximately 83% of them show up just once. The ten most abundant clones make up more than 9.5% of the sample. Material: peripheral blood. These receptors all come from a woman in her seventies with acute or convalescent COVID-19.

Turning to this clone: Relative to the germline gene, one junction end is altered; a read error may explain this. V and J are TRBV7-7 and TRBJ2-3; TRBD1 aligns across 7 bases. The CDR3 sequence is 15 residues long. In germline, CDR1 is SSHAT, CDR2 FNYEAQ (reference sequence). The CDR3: CASSPGQLSTDTQYF. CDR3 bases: TGTGCTAGCAGCCCGGGACAGCTAAGCACAGATACGCAGTATTTT.

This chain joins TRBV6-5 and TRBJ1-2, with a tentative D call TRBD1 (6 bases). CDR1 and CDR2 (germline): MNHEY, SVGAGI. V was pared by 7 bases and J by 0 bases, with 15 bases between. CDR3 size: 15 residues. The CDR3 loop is CASIQGSASNYGYTF. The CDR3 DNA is TGTGCCAGCATACAGGGTTCCGCCTCTAACTATGGCTACACCTTC.

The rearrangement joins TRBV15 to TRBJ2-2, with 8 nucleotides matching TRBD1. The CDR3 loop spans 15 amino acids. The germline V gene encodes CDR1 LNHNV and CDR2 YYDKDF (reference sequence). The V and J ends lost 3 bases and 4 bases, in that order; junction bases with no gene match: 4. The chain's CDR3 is CATSRRTGPTGELFF. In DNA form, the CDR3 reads TGTGCCACCAGCAGGAGGACAGGGCCCACCGGGGAGCTGTTTTTT.

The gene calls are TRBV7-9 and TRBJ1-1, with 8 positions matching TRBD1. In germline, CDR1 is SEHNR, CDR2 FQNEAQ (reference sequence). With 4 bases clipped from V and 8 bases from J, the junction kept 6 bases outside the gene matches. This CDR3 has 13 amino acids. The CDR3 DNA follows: TGTGCCAGCAGCTCCGGGACAGGATCAGAAGCTTTCTTT. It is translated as CASSSGTGSEAFF.